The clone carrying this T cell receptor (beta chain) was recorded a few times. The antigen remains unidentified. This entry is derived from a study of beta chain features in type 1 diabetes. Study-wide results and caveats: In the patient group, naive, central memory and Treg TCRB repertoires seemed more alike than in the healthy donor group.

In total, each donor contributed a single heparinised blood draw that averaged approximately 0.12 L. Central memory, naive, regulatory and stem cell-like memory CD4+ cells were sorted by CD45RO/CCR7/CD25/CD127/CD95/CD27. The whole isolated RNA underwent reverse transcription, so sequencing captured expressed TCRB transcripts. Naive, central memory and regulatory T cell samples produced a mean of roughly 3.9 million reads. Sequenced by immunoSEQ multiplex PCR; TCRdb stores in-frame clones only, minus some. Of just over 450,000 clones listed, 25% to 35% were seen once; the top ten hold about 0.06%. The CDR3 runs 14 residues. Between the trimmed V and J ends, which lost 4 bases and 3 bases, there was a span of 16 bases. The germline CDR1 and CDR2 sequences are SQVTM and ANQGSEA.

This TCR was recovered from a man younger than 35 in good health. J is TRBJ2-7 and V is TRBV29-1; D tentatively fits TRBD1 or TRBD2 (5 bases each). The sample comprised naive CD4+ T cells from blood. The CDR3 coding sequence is TGCAGCGTTGCCGGGGACCTTACCTACTACGAGCAGTACTTC. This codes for CSVAGDLTYYEQYF.